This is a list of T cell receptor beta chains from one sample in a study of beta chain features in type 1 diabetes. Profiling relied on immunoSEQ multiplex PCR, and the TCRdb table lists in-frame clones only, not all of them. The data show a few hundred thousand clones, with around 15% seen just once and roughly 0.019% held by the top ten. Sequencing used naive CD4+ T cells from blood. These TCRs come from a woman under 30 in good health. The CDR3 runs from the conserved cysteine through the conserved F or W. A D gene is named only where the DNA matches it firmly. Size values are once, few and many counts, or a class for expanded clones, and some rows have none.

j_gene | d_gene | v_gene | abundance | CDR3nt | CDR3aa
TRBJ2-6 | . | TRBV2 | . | TGTGCCAGCATGTTCTTCTCTGGGGCCAACGTCCTGACTTTC | CASMFFSGANVLTF
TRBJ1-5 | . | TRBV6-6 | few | TGTGCCAGCAGTTACTCCGATAGCTATAGCAATCAGCCCCAGCATTTT | CASSYSDSYSNQPQHF
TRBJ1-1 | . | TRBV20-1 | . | TGCAGTGCCGACTGGAACACTGAAGCTTTCTTT | CSADWNTEAFF
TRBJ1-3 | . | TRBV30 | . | TGTGCCTGGAGTACAGGAAGCTCTGGAAACACCATATATTTT | CAWSTGSSGNTIYF
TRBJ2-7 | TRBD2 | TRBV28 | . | TGTGCCAGCAGTCAGACTAGCGGGAGTACTGGGTACGAGCAGTACTTC | CASSQTSGSTGYEQYF
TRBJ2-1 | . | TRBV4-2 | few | TGTGCCAGCAGCCAAGTAGGCGGTTACCACAATGAGCAGTTCTTC | CASSQVGGYHNEQFF
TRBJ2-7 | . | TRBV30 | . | TGTGCCTGGAGCAGGCAGATCTCCTACGAGCAGTACTTC | CAWSRQISYEQYF
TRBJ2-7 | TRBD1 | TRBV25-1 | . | TGTGCCAGCAGTGGACCGGGACAGGGCTCCTACGAGCAGTACTTC | CASSGPGQGSYEQYF
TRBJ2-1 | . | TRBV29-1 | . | TGCAGCGTCCGAAGGGGGGGAATAACCTACAATGAGCAGTTCTTC | CSVRRGGITYNEQFF
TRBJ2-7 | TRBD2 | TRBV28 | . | TGTGCCAGCAGTTTACCTCGACTAGCGGATCATTTC | CASSLPRLADHF
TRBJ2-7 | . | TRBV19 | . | TGTGCCAGTAGTAGCGGGACAGTCTACGAGCAGTACTTC | CASSSGTVYEQYF
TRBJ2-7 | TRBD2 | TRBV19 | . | TGTGCCAGTCGGACTAGCGGGAGAGGTTACGAGCAGTACTTC | CASRTSGRGYEQYF
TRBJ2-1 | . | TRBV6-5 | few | TGTGCCAGCAGTTACTCGATTCGGAGGTCCTACAATGAGCAGTTCTTC | CASSYSIRRSYNEQFF
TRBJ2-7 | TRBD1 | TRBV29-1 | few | TGCAGCGTCGCTGGGACAGAAACCTACGAGCAGTACTTC | CSVAGTETYEQYF
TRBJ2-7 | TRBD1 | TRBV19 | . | TGTGCCAGTAGGACCACAGGGGGGTCCTACGAGCAGTACTTC | CASRTTGGSYEQYF
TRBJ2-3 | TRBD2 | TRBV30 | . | TGTGCCTCTGGGACTACTGTTCGGGGGCAGTATTTT | CASGTTVRGQYF
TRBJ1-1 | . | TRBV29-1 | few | TGCAGCGTTCAAGTTATAGGGGGGGAAAACACTGAAGCTTTCTTT | CSVQVIGGENTEAFF
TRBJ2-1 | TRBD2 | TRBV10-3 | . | TGTGCCATCAGTTGGACTAGCGGGAACACGGGTGAGCAGTTCTTC | CAISWTSGNTGEQFF
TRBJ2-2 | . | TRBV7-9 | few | TGTGCCAGCAGCCGCACTCCCGGGGAGCTGTTTTTT | CASSRTPGELFF
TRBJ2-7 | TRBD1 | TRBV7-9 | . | TGTGCCAGCAGCCGGGACAGGCTGAACCACGAGCAGTACTTC | CASSRDRLNHEQYF
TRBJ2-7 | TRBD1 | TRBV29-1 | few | TGCAGCGGAACCGGGACAGGGAAAGCCGAGCAGTACTTC | CSGTGTGKAEQYF
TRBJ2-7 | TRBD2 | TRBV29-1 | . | TGCAGCGTTGAAGGGGCGGGAGGCTACGAGCAGTACTTC | CSVEGAGGYEQYF
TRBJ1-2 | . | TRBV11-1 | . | TGTGCCAGCAGCTTGGACATAAACTATGGCTACACCTTC | CASSLDINYGYTF
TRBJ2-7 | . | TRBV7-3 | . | TGTGCCAGCAGCTTAAGTGGGACTCCCAACTACGAGCAGTACTTC | CASSLSGTPNYEQYF
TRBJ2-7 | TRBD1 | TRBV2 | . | TGTGCCAGCAGACAGGGGTACGAGCAGTACTTC | CASRQGYEQYF
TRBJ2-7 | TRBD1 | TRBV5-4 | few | TGTGCCAGCAGCGGCCAGGGACAGCTCTCCTACGAGCAGTACTTC | CASSGQGQLSYEQYF
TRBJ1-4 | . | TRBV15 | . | TGTGCCACCAGCAGCCCCAGTAATGAAAAACTGTTTTTT | CATSSPSNEKLFF
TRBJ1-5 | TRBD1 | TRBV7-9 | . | TGTGCCAGCAGCTCCGACAGGGGAGATCAGCCCCAGCATTTT | CASSSDRGDQPQHF
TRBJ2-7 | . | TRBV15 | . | TGTGCCACCAGCAGAGCTGACAGCTCCTACGAGCAGTACTTC | CATSRADSSYEQYF
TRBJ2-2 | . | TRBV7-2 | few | TGTGCCAGCAGCCTCGGGGAGGAGGCAGGGAACACCGGGGAGCTGTTTTTT | CASSLGEEAGNTGELFF
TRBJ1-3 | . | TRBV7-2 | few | TGTGCCAGCAGCTTAGGACAATCCGGAAACACCATATATTTT | CASSLGQSGNTIYF
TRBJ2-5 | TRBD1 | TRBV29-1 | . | TGCAGCGTCCTCCGGGACAGAAGGAAAGAGACCCAGTACTTC | CSVLRDRRKETQYF
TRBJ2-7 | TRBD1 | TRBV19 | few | TGTGCCAGTAGTAGGGACAGTACGGACCCCTACGAGCAGTACTTC | CASSRDSTDPYEQYF